The T cell receptor beta chain under discussion was sequenced for a study of blood T cell repertoires in COVID-19. In the original processing: Amplification of reference gene primers provided the estimated nucleated cell counts. Some clones are missing from TCRdb's copy, which holds only in-frame ones; the method was immunoSEQ multiplex PCR. The V and J calls and clone size are taken from that table; D and trimming were inferred from the DNA. Of fewer than 120,000 clones listed, 70% to 90% are singletons. V was clipped by 5 bases and J by 9 bases, with 14 bases between them. The CDR3 extends over 12 amino acids. Germline V CDR1 and CDR2: SQVTM, ANQGSEA.

The chain links TRBV29-1 to TRBJ2-1, with D perhaps matching TRBD1 (6 bases). The sample consisted of peripheral blood. This TCR was recovered from a woman aged 45-65 years with acute or convalescent COVID-19. The CDR3 sequence: CSVQPQGTEQFF. CDR3 nucleotides: TGCAGCGTTCAACCCCAGGGGACTGAGCAGTTCTTC.